A single sample gave rise to the 10 T cell receptor beta chains below, sequenced in a study of blood T cells in healthy people across ages. Through a sample-barcoded 5' primer and a J-beta primer mix, a second PCR was run for roughly 6 to 11 cycles. Via MiXCR, TCRdb re-called the 5' RACE reads, giving one row per CDR3 protein. The sample shows approximately 600,000 distinct CDR3 sequences, roughly 53% of them seen only once. Sequencing was carried out using blood. The receptors shown here come from a man in his 60s in good health.

This clonotype was picked up many times. The chain joins TRBV2 to TRBJ2-5; D remains unclear. This CDR3 spans 15 amino acids. V was clipped by 3 bases and J by 1 base, with 12 bases between them. Germline loops: CDR1 SNHLY, CDR2 FYNNEI. The CDR3 here is CASSELGSTQETQYF. DNA of the CDR3: TGTGCCAGCAGTGAGTTGGGCAGCACCCAAGAGACCCAGTACTTC.

The V gene is TRBV24-1, the J gene TRBJ2-5; 10 nucleotides line up with TRBD1. The V gene's germline CDR1 is KGHDR and CDR2 SFDVKD. With 4 bases clipped from V and 4 bases from J, the junction kept 11 bases outside the gene matches. The CDR3 is made up of 17 amino acids. Here the CDR3 DNA reads TGTGCCACCAGTGAACCCCCTGGGGACAGGGGAAGAGAGACCCAGTACTTC. It encodes CATSEPPGDRGRETQYF.

This clonotype was recorded a few times. The V call is TRBV6-6, the J call TRBJ1-4, with 7 bases fitting TRBD1. V dropped 6 bases and J dropped 7; count of bases not matched to a gene: 8. CDR1 is MNHNY and CDR2 is SVGAGI in the germline V gene (reference sequence). CDR3 size: 14 residues. The chain's CDR3 is CASREDRTGEKLFF. DNA of the CDR3: TGTGCCAGCAGGGAGGACAGGACGGGTGAAAAACTGTTTTTT.

The chain links TRBV20-1 to TRBJ2-3, with D tentatively TRBD1 (5 bases). The CDR3 loop spans 15 amino acids. Germline V lookup: CDR1 DFQATT, CDR2 SNEGSKA (reference sequence). Trimming stripped 0 bases from V and 6 bases from J, with 16 bases between. For the CDR3, the DNA is TGCAGTGCTAGAGATTCCCCAGCTTGGGGCGATACGCAGTATTTT. Protein product: CSARDSPAWGDTQYF.

On this clonotype: Mismatch with germline at one junction end may stem from a read error. This chain joins TRBV25-1 and TRBJ1-5; TRBD1 might be the D (6 bases). The CDR3 spans 14 residues. Per the germline V gene, CDR1 is MGHDK and CDR2 is SYGVNS. CDR3 sequence (DNA): TGTGCCAGCAGTGCACAGGGCGGCAAGCAGCCCCAGCATTTT. This sequence encodes CASSAQGGKQPQHF.

A few counts support this clonotype. The chain employs TRBV7-2 and TRBJ2-5; 7 positions agree with TRBD1. The germline V gene encodes CDR1 SGHTA and CDR2 FQGNSA. The length of the CDR3 is 15 residues. V was pared by 5 bases and J by 2 bases, with 8 bases of the junction left unmatched. The CDR3, as DNA: TGTGCCAGCAGCCCCCAGACAGGGAGACAAGAGACCCAGTACTTC. Its translation is CASSPQTGRQETQYF.

This clonotype was recorded many times. The CDR3 protein is CASSPLTGTDTQYF. CDR3 sequence (DNA): TGTGCCAGCAGTCCCCTGACAGGCACAGATACGCAGTATTTT. J is TRBJ2-3 and V is TRBV12-3 or TRBV12-4; weak D call: TRBD1 (5 bases). V shed 5 bases and J shed 1 base, with 10 bases lying between them. This CDR3 is 14 amino acids long.

This chain connects TRBV9 to TRBJ1-1; 8 bases map to TRBD1. In germline, CDR1 is SGDLS, CDR2 YYNGEE. This CDR3 is built from 14 residues. The V gene end was trimmed by 2 bases and the J gene end by 5 bases; junction bases not matched to a gene: 5. The CDR3 protein is CASSVGQGRTEAFF. CDR3 in DNA: TGTGCCAGCAGCGTCGGACAGGGAAGGACTGAAGCTTTCTTT.

V usage is TRBV6-6 and J usage is TRBJ2-5; 13 bases map to TRBD2. The junction had 17 bases not matched to a gene; V was cut back by 11 bases and J by 11 bases. The V gene's germline CDR1 is MNHNY and CDR2 SVGAGI (reference sequence). The CDR3 sequence is 15 residues long. The CDR3 is CASSGTSGDTGEQYF. Written as DNA, the CDR3 is TGTGCCTCCTCCGGGACTAGCGGGGATACGGGGGAGCAGTACTTC.

Here the CDR3 DNA reads TGTGCCAGCAGTTCGGACGGGACGGCAATGGGTGGCTACACCTTC. Its translation: CASSSDGTAMGGYTF. The chain carries TRBV6-2 or TRBV6-3 and TRBJ1-2; D perhaps matches TRBD1 (5 bases). Trimming removed 4 bases at V and 7 bases at J, with 19 bases between. CDR1 is MNHEY, CDR2 SVGEGT, per germline. This CDR3 contains 15 residues.